Detailed here is one T cell receptor (beta chain). Its antigen remains unknown. This sample is part of a study of Graves' ophthalmopathy and Graves' hyperthyroidism. Findings and limits, study-wide: Ophthalmopathy was separated from stable hyperthyroidism by a 13-signature model with 87.88% sensitivity and roughly 84% specificity. Thyroid clonotypes that were expanded above 0.001 frequency mostly also appeared in blood.

Trimming took 2 bases from V and 14 from J, leaving 19 bases between them. The CDR3 has 13 residues. CDR1 SQVTM and CDR2 ANQGSEA come from the germline V gene. Amplification targeted the TCR beta CDR3 regions, with RNA transcripts as the source material. RT-PCR was first run with HTBI primers, then multiplex PCR in a second round. TCRdb re-called the multiplex PCR reads with MiXCR, one entry per CDR3 protein. The table lists hundreds of thousands of distinct CDR3 sequences, 35% to 50% of them singletons. Reliance was placed on clinical symptoms, serum thyroxine, TRAb, thyroid ultrasound and orbital computed tomography for diagnosis.

The chain employs TRBV29-1 and TRBJ1-5; D is ambiguous. Specimen: peripheral blood. This receptor was taken from an adult man with Graves' ophthalmopathy. The CDR3: CSVERLAGGNEHF. The CDR3 region has the DNA TGCAGCGTTGAAAGGCTAGCGGGTGGGAATGAGCATTTT.